These 20 T cell receptor beta chains share one sample of origin, sequenced in a study of blood T cell repertoires in COVID-19. Method: immunoSEQ multiplex PCR; TCRdb's copy keeps in-frame clones and lacks some. The sample records about 88,000 clones, 88% being singletons. Sequencing was carried out using peripheral blood. These receptors originate from a man aged 80 or over with acute or convalescent COVID-19.

The V call is TRBV10-3, the J call TRBJ2-1, with D possibly matching TRBD1 (6 bases). CDR3 length: 17 residues. Trimming stripped 2 bases from V and 0 bases from J, with 14 bases between. The germline V gene has CDR1 ENHRY and CDR2 SYGVKD. The DNA of the CDR3 is TGTGCCATCAGTGAGACCGGGACAACGAGCTCCTACAATGAGCAGTTCTTC. Translated, it gives CAISETGTTSSYNEQFF.

This clone was observed once. CDR3 coding DNA: TGCGCCAGCAGCCAATTCCAGGGGACCAACGTCCTGACTTTC. It yields the protein CASSQFQGTNVLTF. The chain uses TRBV4-1 and TRBJ2-6, with a possible D match to TRBD1 (6 bases). Germline V gene data show CDR1 as MGHRA and CDR2 as YSYEKL. V was shortened by 2 bases and J by 8 bases, with 10 bases between the two germline ends. This CDR3 has 14 residues.

V is TRBV18 and J is TRBJ1-3; 8 nucleotides match TRBD1. Germline lookup yields CDR1 KGHSH and CDR2 LQKENI. The CDR3 consists of 16 residues. J lost 3 bases, V lost 4 bases, and 8 bases had no gene match. The CDR3 nucleotides read TGTGCCAGCTCACAAATCCAGGGGGCTATTGGAAACACCATATATTTT. Translation: CASSQIQGAIGNTIYF.

This chain joins TRBV5-6 and TRBJ1-1; the match to TRBD1 covers 7 bases. V was pared by 4 bases and J by 4 bases, with 4 bases of the junction left unmatched. The CDR3 loop spans 13 amino acids. Germline V gene lookup returns CDR1 SGHDT and CDR2 YYEEEE. Here the CDR3 DNA reads TGTGCCAGCAGCATGACAGGGAGCACTGAAGCTTTCTTT. Translated, it gives CASSMTGSTEAFF.

The chain couples TRBV6-1 to TRBJ1-1; a weak D match, TRBD1 (5 bases). Germline CDR1 and CDR2: MNHNS and SASEGT. The CDR3 is 12 residues long. Trimming cost V 6 bases and J 4 bases, with 9 bases left between them. For the CDR3, the DNA is TGTGCCAGCAGGTCCAGGGTCACTGAAGCTTTCTTT. Translating gives CASRSRVTEAFF.

This clone has just one count. This chain links TRBV7-9 with TRBJ1-2; 7 bases line up with TRBD1. Germline V CDR1 and CDR2: SEHNR, FQNEAQ (reference sequence). Trimming took 5 bases from V and 2 from J; bases not matched to a gene: 8. The CDR3 has 15 residues. CDR3 DNA sequence: TGTGCCAGCAGCCCAAGGACAGGAACGAACTATGGCTACACCTTC. Residues: CASSPRTGTNYGYTF.

The chain combines TRBV10-3 with TRBJ1-6, with 9 positions matching TRBD1. This CDR3 has 15 residues. The germline CDR1 and CDR2 sequences are ENHRY and SYGVKD. Losses at the gene ends were 4 bases for V and 5 bases for J; bases not matched to a gene: 3. The chain's CDR3 is CAISARTGDNSPLHF. In nucleotides, the CDR3 is TGTGCCATCAGTGCACGGACAGGGGATAATTCACCCCTCCACTTT.

The J gene is TRBJ2-5, the V gene TRBV7-9; 7 bases are shared with TRBD2. This CDR3 has 16 amino acids. From germline, CDR1 is SEHNR and CDR2 FQNEAQ (reference sequence). The J segment lost 0 bases and the V segment lost 4 bases, leaving 8 bases of the junction unmatched. For the CDR3, the DNA is TGTGCCAGCAGCTCCCGCCCGGCGGGGGACCAAGAGACCCAGTACTTC. It specifies CASSSRPAGDQETQYF.

This clone was seen only a few times. V is TRBV27 and J is TRBJ1-2; 8 bases line up with TRBD1. The CDR3 runs 15 residues. CDR1 and CDR2 from the germline V gene are MNHEY and SMNVEV (reference sequence). With V trimmed by 6 bases and J by 2 bases, 8 bases remained unmatched. CDR3 loop: CASRWQGALNYGYTF. The CDR3 bases are TGTGCCAGCAGGTGGCAGGGGGCTCTGAACTATGGCTACACCTTC.

This clone occurred a few times. The V call is TRBV18, the J call TRBJ1-1; D is possibly TRBD1 (6 bases). Trimming took off 6 bases at V and 4 bases at J, with 15 bases between the two ends. The CDR3 totals 14 residues. Germline V CDR1 and CDR2: KGHSH, LQKENI. The CDR3 nucleotides read TGTGCCAGCTCCTCCAGGGGCGGTTTCACTGAAGCTTTCTTT. This sequence encodes CASSSRGGFTEAFF.

J is TRBJ2-7 and V is TRBV30, with D possibly being TRBD1 (5 bases). Germline CDR1 GTSNPN, CDR2 SVGIG (reference sequence). CDR3 size: 16 residues. V was trimmed by 0 bases and J by 1 base, leaving 16 bases between them. CDR3 nucleotides: TGTGCCTGGAGTGTACAGGCTCCAGAGTGGTCCTACGAGCAGTACTTC. It specifies CAWSVQAPEWSYEQYF.

The chain is built from TRBV6-6 and TRBJ1-5; D uncertain. Germline CDR1 MNHNY, CDR2 SVGAGI (reference sequence). The CDR3 runs to 14 residues. V was cut by 6 bases and J by 1 base, with 10 bases left in between. The CDR3 is CASSPHESNQPQHF. In DNA form, the CDR3 reads TGTGCCAGCAGCCCCCACGAGAGCAATCAGCCCCAGCATTTT.

The chain carries TRBV27 and TRBJ2-3; tentative D call: TRBD1 (6 bases). The CDR3 is made up of 14 amino acids. From germline, CDR1 is MNHEY and CDR2 SMNVEV (reference sequence). Trimming left V 7 bases short and J 3 bases short, with 14 bases between. The DNA of the CDR3 is TGTGCCAGCACTAGACAGGCCGGGACAGATACGCAGTATTTT. Encoded protein: CASTRQAGTDTQYF.

The gene calls are TRBV6-2 or TRBV6-3 and TRBJ1-1; a possible D gene is TRBD1 (6 bases). Per the germline V gene, CDR1 is MNHEY and CDR2 is SVGEGT. Trimming took off 0 bases at V and 3 bases at J, with 14 bases between the two ends. This CDR3 has 16 residues. The CDR3 is CASSYSLNREYTEAFF. CDR3 in DNA: TGTGCCAGCAGTTACTCCTTGAACAGGGAGTACACTGAAGCTTTCTTT.

The chain employs TRBV11-3 and TRBJ2-5; 8 bases align to TRBD2. The CDR3 is 17 amino acids. Trimming removed 1 base from V and 4 bases from J; junction bases left unmatched: 11. Germline CDR1 SGHNT, CDR2 YENEEA. This CDR3 reads CASSLGLAGQRPETQYF. Here the CDR3 DNA reads TGTGCCAGCAGCTTAGGGTTAGCGGGACAAAGGCCAGAGACCCAGTACTTC.

This clone has a handful of counts. The rearrangement links TRBV25-1 to TRBJ2-1; 8 bases are a match to TRBD2. The J segment lost 10 bases and the V segment lost 7 bases, leaving 9 bases of the junction unmatched. The CDR3 runs to 13 residues. CDR1 and CDR2 (germline): MGHDK, SYGVNS. The CDR3 region has the DNA TGTGCCAGCAATCAAGCGGGAGCCCGAGAGCAGTTCTTC. It encodes CASNQAGAREQFF.

This CDR3 is CASWEKRRVNQPQHF. The CDR3 nucleotides are TGTGCCAGTTGGGAAAAAAGGAGGGTAAATCAGCCCCAGCATTTT. The V and J genes are TRBV21-1 and TRBJ1-5. TRBV21-1 constitutes a pseudogene. The CDR3 extends over 15 amino acids.

The chain recombines TRBV23-1 with TRBJ2-6, with 8 bases identical to TRBD2. TRBV23-1 is noted as an ORF with a role that remains uncertain. The CDR3 totals 20 residues. Losses at the gene ends were 11 bases for V and 0 bases for J; bases not matched to a gene: 21. The CDR3 protein is CARPPLAGSPSSSGANVLTF. The CDR3 DNA is TGCGCCCGACCCCCCCTAGCGGGCTCTCCTAGTTCCTCTGGGGCCAACGTCCTGACTTTC.

V and J are TRBV14 and TRBJ1-1; D perhaps matches TRBD1 (6 bases). The germline V gene has CDR1 SGHDN and CDR2 FVKESK. The V and J ends lost 4 bases and 1 base respectively, with 13 bases between them. The CDR3 extends over 15 amino acids. CDR3 nucleotide sequence: TGTGCCAGCAGCCGGAACAGGGCTAAGAACACTGAAGCTTTCTTT. It translates to CASSRNRAKNTEAFF.

The V call is TRBV7-8, the J call TRBJ1-2; 10 bases line up with TRBD1. Germline trimming cut 5 bases from V and 3 bases from J; bases unmatched to any gene: 6. Germline CDR1 and CDR2: SGHVS and FQNEAQ. The CDR3 is 15 amino acids. The CDR3 DNA is TGTGCCAGCAGCCCGGGACAGGGGAACTACTATGGCTACACCTTC. It is translated as CASSPGQGNYYGYTF.